This T cell receptor beta chain stems from a study of T-cell reconstitution after alpha-beta-depleted transplantation in children. Using unique molecular identifiers, the investigators prepared the TCRbeta library. TCRdb passed the PCR reads through MiXCR, listing each CDR3 protein once. Of 450,000 to 700,000 distinct CDR3 sequences in the sample, 25% to 30% were seen once. This clonotype was counted a few times. This receptor was obtained from a boy in the first two years of life with Wiskott-Aldrich syndrome, due to receive a stem cell transplant. Sequencing was performed on PBMCs, taken before TCRalphabeta/CD19-depleted stem cell transplant.

The CDR3 is CAWSVRGGINQPQHF. CDR3 coding DNA: TGTGCCTGGAGTGTACGCGGCGGAATCAATCAGCCCCAGCATTTT. V and J are TRBV30 and TRBJ1-5, with D uncertain. Per the germline V gene, CDR1 is GTSNPN and CDR2 is SVGIG (reference sequence). Trimming removed 0 bases at V and 3 bases at J, with 12 bases between. The CDR3 covers 15 residues.